The 19 T cell receptor beta chains below come from one sample, sequenced in a study of shared clonotypes between healthy human individuals. Profiled with immunoSEQ multiplex PCR; TCRdb holds only in-frame clones, not every one. In the table there are millions of clones, just over 90% of which are singletons. Sequencing was performed on naive CD4+ T cells from PBMCs. As to subset: CD45RA+ positively selected. Source of these receptors: a man aged 18 to 29 in good health. Some clones in this sample may be carry-over from other donors' samples.

V and J are TRBV19 and TRBJ1-5; TRBD1 is a possible D gene (5 bases). Trimming shortened V by 6 bases and J by 3 bases, and 15 bases separated the two germline ends. The CDR3 has 15 amino acids. Germline V gives CDR1 LNHDA, CDR2 SQIVND (reference sequence). The CDR3 nucleotides read TGTGCCAGTAGCCCGAGGGGCCCGCTCAATCAGCCCCAGCATTTT. It translates to CASSPRGPLNQPQHF.

This clone is a singleton in its sample. The V gene is TRBV28, the J gene TRBJ1-1; 7 bases are shared with TRBD1. Germline V gene sequence: CDR1 MDHEN, CDR2 SYDVKM. V dropped 2 bases and J dropped 3; count of bases not matched to a gene: 3. The CDR3 spans 14 residues. CDR3 loop: CASSLPRGYTEAFF. CDR3 coding DNA: TGTGCCAGCAGTTTACCCAGGGGGTACACTGAAGCTTTCTTT.

V is TRBV29-1 and J is TRBJ2-7, with D possibly matching TRBD1 (6 bases). The V gene lost 7 bases and the J gene lost 0 bases, with 16 bases spanning the gap. The CDR3 is 14 residues long. Germline V gene data show CDR1 as SQVTM and CDR2 as ANQGSEA. The CDR3 nucleotides read TGCAGCGCCGGATCCTGGACAGCCTCCTACGAGCAGTACTTC. As protein: CSAGSWTASYEQYF.

In its sample, this clone was seen once. The chain links TRBV28 to TRBJ2-1, with D hard to call. Germline V gene sequence: CDR1 MDHEN, CDR2 SYDVKM. V was pared by 5 bases and J by 6 bases, with 11 bases between. The CDR3 loop spans 13 amino acids. The CDR3 DNA reads TGTGCCAGCAGTACCACGGTGGGCAATGAGCAGTTCTTC. Amino acid sequence: CASSTTVGNEQFF.

This clone was recorded only once. The chain employs TRBV30 and TRBJ2-5, with unresolved D. Per germline, CDR1 GTSNPN and CDR2 SVGIG (reference sequence). Trimming stripped 1 base from V and 4 bases from J, with 10 bases between. This CDR3 comprises 13 residues. In nucleotides, the CDR3 is TGTGCCTGGAGTGACGAGAATCGAGAGACCCAGTACTTC. It specifies CAWSDENRETQYF.

This chain connects TRBV19 to TRBJ2-1; 7 bases align to TRBD1. The junction had 9 bases not matched to a gene; V was cut back by 9 bases and J by 1 base. Germline CDR1 and CDR2: LNHDA and SQIVND (reference sequence). The CDR3 is made up of 15 amino acids. The CDR3 here is CASWGQNKSYNEQFF. The DNA of the CDR3 is TGTGCCAGCTGGGGACAGAACAAATCCTACAATGAGCAGTTCTTC.

The J gene is TRBJ1-5, the V gene TRBV6-4, with D possibly matching TRBD1 (6 bases). The CDR3 extends over 16 amino acids. V lost 1 base and J 3 bases, leaving 13 bases between the germline ends. From germline, CDR1 is MRHNA and CDR2 SNTAGT. The CDR3 DNA sequence: TGTGCCAGCAGTGACTACGTTACAGGGTTCAATCAGCCCCAGCATTTT. It yields the protein CASSDYVTGFNQPQHF.

CDR3 sequence reads: CASSERPGQKRYEQYF. The CDR3 nucleotides read TGCGCCAGCAGTGAAAGGCCGGGACAGAAAAGGTACGAGCAGTACTTC. The chain combines TRBV10-1 with TRBJ2-7; TRBD1 matches at 7 bases. Looked up from germline, CDR1 is WNHNN and CDR2 is SYGVQD (reference sequence). The CDR3 is 16 amino acids. With V trimmed by 3 bases and J by 4 bases, 12 bases remained unmatched.

The sample holds one count of this clone. The chain has TRBV6-4 and TRBJ1-4, with 8 bases aligning to TRBD1. The trim removed 0 bases at V and 4 bases at J, leaving 1 base unmatched. CDR3 length equals 15 residues. Germline CDR1 reads MRHNA; CDR2 reads SNTAGT. This CDR3 reads CASSDSGQVNEKLFF. The DNA for the CDR3 is TGTGCCAGCAGTGACTCGGGACAGGTTAATGAAAAACTGTTTTTT.

The rearrangement uses TRBV18 and TRBJ2-2, with 9 bases matching TRBD1. Trimming at V came to 5 bases and at J to 6 bases, leaving 7 bases not matched to a gene. Looked up from germline, CDR1 is KGHSH and CDR2 is LQKENI. The CDR3 is 15 amino acids. The DNA of the CDR3 is TGTGCCAGCTCAACCGACAGGGGGGCCGCCGGGGAGCTGTTTTTT. This sequence encodes CASSTDRGAAGELFF.

This clone was observed a single time. This chain links TRBV11-2 with TRBJ2-5, with D maybe TRBD1 (6 bases). Germline V gene sequence: CDR1 SGHAT, CDR2 FQNNGV. The CDR3 loop spans 15 amino acids. Between the trimmed V and J ends, which lost 3 bases and 0 bases, there was a span of 11 bases. CDR3 residues: CASSFQGINQETQYF. The DNA of the CDR3 is TGTGCCAGCAGCTTCCAGGGGATTAACCAAGAGACCCAGTACTTC.

On this clone itself: At the DNA level, this CDR3 is encoded by other sequences in the same sample as well. The chain recombines TRBV5-1 with TRBJ2-1, with 8 bases identical to TRBD2. Germline CDR1 is SGHRS and CDR2 is YFSETQ. CDR3 length equals 14 residues. J gave up 5 bases and V 2 bases, and 3 bases lay outside the gene matches. This CDR3 reads CASSLTSGNNEQFF. The CDR3 DNA follows: TGCGCCAGCAGCTTAACTAGCGGAAACAATGAGCAGTTCTTC.

CDR3 DNA: TGCGCCAGCAGCCAAGACCTCGTTACCATAGCGGGAGGGCCGCTTTACGAGCAGTACTTC. Amino acids: CASSQDLVTIAGGPLYEQYF. The genes are TRBV4-3 and TRBJ2-7; TRBD2 agrees at 11 bases. The CDR3 covers 20 residues. Germline CDR1 reads LGHNA; CDR2 reads YSLEER. The V gene end was trimmed by 0 bases and the J gene end by 4 bases; junction bases not matched to a gene: 17.

J is TRBJ1-3 and V is TRBV30; D is undetermined. CDR1 and CDR2 (germline): GTSNPN, SVGIG (reference sequence). V shed 2 bases and J shed 0 bases, with 8 bases lying between them. The length of the CDR3 is 14 residues. The CDR3 spells CAWSSGNSGNTIYF. Written as DNA, the CDR3 is TGTGCCTGGAGTTCAGGTAACTCTGGAAACACCATATATTTT. The full variable domain, its missing parts supplied by reference TRBV30 and TRBJ1-3, is SQTIHQWPATLVQPVGSPLSLECTVEGTSNPNLYWYRQAAGRGLQLLFYSVGIGQISSEVPQNLSASRPQDRQFILSSKKLLLSDSGFYLCAWSSGNSGNTIYFGEGSWLTVV.

This rearrangement joins TRBV4-1 to TRBJ2-7, with D possibly TRBD1 on 5 matching bases. Trimming took off 4 bases at V and 0 bases at J, with 13 bases between the two ends. This CDR3 spans 15 amino acids. The germline V gene has CDR1 MGHRA and CDR2 YSYEKL. CDR3 protein: CASSLFGDSSYEQYF. CDR3 DNA: TGCGCCAGCAGCCTATTCGGCGACAGCTCCTACGAGCAGTACTTC.

The chain combines TRBV5-3 with TRBJ2-2; D uncertain. TRBV5-3 is an open reading frame whose function is uncertain. The CDR3 length is 15 residues. The germline V and J ends were trimmed by 0 bases and 0 bases, with 6 bases remaining between them. The CDR3 is CARSLDRTNTGELFF. DNA of the CDR3: TGTGCCAGAAGCTTGGACCGAACGAACACCGGGGAGCTGTTTTTT.

This chain joins TRBV28 and TRBJ1-5; a possible D gene is TRBD1 (5 bases). V lost 3 bases and J lost 7, with 16 bases in between. Germline values: CDR1 MDHEN, CDR2 SYDVKM. This CDR3 has 15 amino acids. The CDR3 nucleotides read TGTGCCAGCAGTTTCCCACGAGGGGTTGGCCAGCCCCAGCATTTT. This translates into CASSFPRGVGQPQHF. The variable domain in full, completed from reference TRBV28 and TRBJ1-5, reads DVKVTQSSRYLVKRTGEKVFLECVQDMDHENMFWYRQDPGLGLRLIYFSYDVKMKEKGDIPEGYSVSREKKERFSLILESASTNQTSMYLCASSFPRGVGQPQHFGDGTRLSIL.

The rearrangement joins TRBV6-1 to TRBJ2-3; 8 bases are shared with TRBD1. CDR1 and CDR2 from the germline V gene are MNHNS and SASEGT. The CDR3 extends over 15 amino acids. With 6 bases clipped from V and 5 bases from J, the junction kept 10 bases outside the gene matches. CDR3 coding DNA: TGTGCCAGCAGACCCCCAGGGGGCAGGGGAGATACGCAGTATTTT. Translation gives CASRPPGGRGDTQYF.

The CDR3 is CASSRVVQGSYEQYF. In nucleotides, the CDR3 is TGTGCCAGCAGTCGAGTGGTACAGGGGAGTTACGAGCAGTACTTC. The rearrangement joins TRBV27 to TRBJ2-7; TRBD1 aligns across 7 bases. CDR3 length: 15 amino acids. The V and J ends lost 5 bases and 4 bases, in that order; junction bases with no gene match: 11. CDR1 MNHEY and CDR2 SMNVEV come from the germline V gene (reference sequence).